This section outlines one T cell receptor (beta chain) sequence together with its context. Which antigen it targets is not known. No quality values exist for individual bases; no much larger clone is one base distant. TCRbeta CDR3 regions were amplified from genomic DNA using the immunoSEQ Assay, a bias-controlled multiplex PCR. On the authors' methods: Within the assay, amplification of reference gene primers was used to estimate how many nucleated cells each sample contained. To quantify the absolute abundance of each unique TCRbeta CDR3 rearrangement, sequence reads were collapsed and filtered. For each sample, productive Simpson clonality was calculated as the square root of Simpson's diversity index across productive rearrangements. TCRdb's version of the immuneACCESS table is confined to in-frame rearrangements and falls short of the full clone set. An unresolved V gene accounts for under half of the shortfall where checked; the remainder is of unknown origin. The D gene and trimming were derived from the DNA, and the V and J assignments and clone size from that table. The sample includes just over 650,000 clones, with around 90% observed a single time. The top ten clonotypes cover 0.2% to 0.3% of the sample.

The data originate from a study of blood T cell repertoires in COVID-19 (dated by TCRdb to 2020 to 2021). Regarding the study in general: Collaborator samples came from the United States, Italy and Spain and covered acute and convalescent phases of COVID-19. The material from the prospective study consisted of cDNA or gDNA derived from T cells, B-cell-depleted T cells, or PBMCs. Deeply sampled blood TCRbeta repertoires from subjects exposed to, actively infected with, or recovered from COVID-19 were included in the dataset. The repertoires were released in a freely available public database meant as a resource for research on the immune response to SARS-CoV-2. Samples were obtained from the ongoing ImmuneRACE study (first 160 participants) and from 1,254 subjects provided by 6 global collaborators. The sample metadata nearly always contained a de-identified subject ID, COVID-19 status, age in years and sex. Where available, HLA class I and class II types were taken from metadata supplied by the sample provider and were not determined by assay-based typing.

Collaborating institutions collected whole blood in K2EDTA tubes following their own protocols. For TCRbeta analysis, collaborators shipped samples in one of three forms: frozen whole blood, isolated PBMCs, or DNA extracted from either of those sample types. Per the germline V gene (reference sequence), LGHDT is the CDR1 and YNNKEL is the CDR2. For this chain, trimming is 5 bases at the V end and 5 bases at the J end, and the number of junction bases without a gene match is 9. The CDR3 sequence holds 14 residues, the cysteine and phenylalanine included. Only CDR3 DNA remains: 42 bases, in frame from the first base. What the study reported, not specific to this receptor: The amount of clinical and demographic metadata varied by source and participant and was provided uncurated.

The TCR sequence derives from a woman aged 18-29 years with acute or convalescent COVID-19. Sequencing input: peripheral blood. Rearrangement joined TRBV3-1 (or the pseudogene TRBV3-2) to TRBJ2-7; the central 7 bases match TRBD1. The nucleotide sequence is TGTGCCAGCAGCGGCCGACAGGGTGTCGACGAGCAGTACTTC. Its protein product is CASSGRQGVDEQYF.